These 21 T cell receptor beta chains came from one sample sequenced in a study of human T cells and chemical hapten exposure. TCRdb re-derived calls from the RACE reads in MiXCR, one entry per CDR3 protein. The data show about 290,000 distinct CDR3 sequences, with almost 8% seen just once and 0.9% to 1.5% held by the top ten. Time point given: pre-sensitization, week 0. The sample's treatment: therapeutic diphenylcyclopropenone sensitization with weekly scalp DPC. This sample comprised whole blood, obtained in connection with sensitization to the hapten diphenylcyclopropenone (DPC). The receptors shown here come from a man between 18 and 29 years old with alopecia areata. Some clones in this sample may be carry-over from other donors' samples.

The chain links TRBV5-1 to TRBJ2-3; D not certain. Per germline, CDR1 SGHRS and CDR2 YFSETQ. Trimming took 4 bases from V and 2 from J, leaving 17 bases between them. The length of the CDR3 is 16 residues. The CDR3: CASSPRSTLPTDTQYF. The CDR3, as DNA: TGCGCCAGCAGCCCTAGATCGACCCTACCCACAGATACGCAGTATTTT.

This clonotype appeared a few times. The gene calls are TRBV5-4 and TRBJ2-1, with 7 bases lining up with TRBD1. The CDR3 totals 15 residues. Losses at the gene ends were 4 bases for V and 6 bases for J; bases not matched to a gene: 10. CDR1 is SGHNT, CDR2 YYREEE, per germline (reference sequence). CDR3 residues: CASSRTSTGINEQFF. In DNA form, the CDR3 reads TGTGCCAGCAGCCGGACTTCGACAGGGATCAATGAGCAGTTCTTC.

This clonotype was detected ten times or more. This chain connects TRBV3-1 to TRBJ1-5; TRBD1 agrees at 7 bases. The CDR3 totals 17 residues. Germline V CDR1 and CDR2: LGHDT, YNNKEL (reference sequence). Trimming cost V 0 bases and J 2 bases; bases outside gene matches: 7. The CDR3: CASSQETGLVGNQPQHF. The CDR3 nucleotides read TGTGCCAGCAGCCAAGAGACAGGGCTGGTTGGCAATCAGCCCCAGCATTTT.

This clonotype was counted a few times. The chain uses TRBV29-1 and TRBJ2-3; the D gene is possibly TRBD2 (5 bases). The V end was cut by 3 bases, the J end by 4 bases, with 8 bases between. Looked up from germline, CDR1 is SQVTM and CDR2 is ANQGSEA. The CDR3 loop spans 12 amino acids. Here the CDR3 reads CSVERTADTQYF. CDR3 in DNA: TGCAGCGTTGAGAGGACTGCAGATACGCAGTATTTT.

In this sample, this clonotype turned up a few times. The rearrangement links TRBV7-9 to TRBJ1-2, with 8 bases fitting TRBD1. The V gene's germline CDR1 is SEHNR and CDR2 FQNEAQ (reference sequence). CDR3 length: 17 residues. J gave up 0 bases and V 5 bases, and 11 bases lay outside the gene matches. CDR3 amino acids: CASSLNRTGSSNYGYTF. The CDR3 DNA reads as TGTGCCAGCAGCCTAAACCGGACAGGGAGTTCTAACTATGGCTACACCTTC.

The sample holds a few counts of this clonotype. The chain has TRBV29-1 and TRBJ2-1; D may match TRBD1 or TRBD2 (5 bases each). The CDR3 extends over 12 amino acids. Germline V gene lookup returns CDR1 SQVTM and CDR2 ANQGSEA. Trimming shortened V by 8 bases and J by 7 bases, and 15 bases separated the two germline ends. The CDR3: CSSQRGDNEQFF. CDR3 nucleotide sequence: TGCAGCTCTCAGCGAGGGGATAATGAGCAGTTCTTC.

The genes are TRBV24-1 and TRBJ2-2; 10 bases match TRBD1. Germline trimming cut 3 bases from V and 3 bases from J; bases unmatched to any gene: 3. The CDR3 length is 16 residues. Germline V lookup: CDR1 KGHDR, CDR2 SFDVKD. CDR3 sequence: CATSDTGTGDTGELFF. In nucleotides, the CDR3 is TGTGCCACCAGTGATACCGGGACAGGGGACACCGGGGAGCTGTTTTTT.

This chain connects TRBV29-1 to TRBJ2-1, with D hard to call. This CDR3 spans 13 amino acids. Germline CDR1 is SQVTM and CDR2 is ANQGSEA. Trimming left V 4 bases short and J 1 base short, with 8 bases between. As DNA, the CDR3 is TGCAGCGTTGGGCCCCGATCCTACAATGAGCAGTTCTTC. Protein product: CSVGPRSYNEQFF.

In its sample, this clonotype was seen a few times. The J gene is TRBJ2-1, the V gene TRBV7-9; D is ambiguous. V lost 5 bases, J lost 7 bases, and 6 bases lay in between. The CDR3 is 11 residues long. Per germline, CDR1 SEHNR and CDR2 FQNEAQ (reference sequence). The CDR3 sequence: CASSPRNEQFF. DNA of the CDR3: TGTGCCAGCAGCCCTCGAAATGAGCAGTTCTTC.

In regard to this clonotype: Being one base from a much bigger clone, this may be a read error. The chain employs TRBV5-1 and TRBJ1-5; D is ambiguous. The CDR3 spans 16 residues. Trimming took 7 bases from V and 2 from J, leaving 19 bases between them. The germline V gene has CDR1 SGHRS and CDR2 YFSETQ. CDR3 in amino acids: CASQMHLLVGNQPQHF. CDR3 sequence (DNA): TGCGCCAGCCAGATGCACCTCCTCGTGGGCAATCAGCCCCAGCATTTT.

This chain joins TRBV4-3 and TRBJ2-1; 7 positions agree with TRBD2. This CDR3 region has 16 residues. From germline, CDR1 is LGHNA and CDR2 YSLEER. J gave up 3 bases and V 0 bases, and 5 bases lay outside the gene matches. The CDR3 nucleotides read TGCGCCAGCAGCCAAGACTGGCGGGGGTTCTACAATGAGCAGTTCTTC. This codes for CASSQDWRGFYNEQFF.

This rearrangement joins TRBV10-3 to TRBJ2-3; D may be TRBD1 or TRBD2 (5 bases each). Germline CDR1 reads ENHRY; CDR2 reads SYGVKD. The CDR3 spans 16 residues. V shed 6 bases and J shed 2 bases, with 18 bases lying between them. CDR3 residues: CAISLGPGPSTDTQYF. CDR3 nucleotide sequence: TGTGCCATCAGCCTGGGTCCGGGGCCCTCCACAGATACGCAGTATTTT.

J is TRBJ1-3 and V is TRBV5-5; D remains ambiguous. Germline CDR1 reads SGHKS; CDR2 reads YYEKEE (reference sequence). Trimming cost V 4 bases and J 1 base, with 15 bases left between them. The CDR3 loop spans 16 amino acids. The CDR3 sequence is CASSPRTTDSGNTIYF. The CDR3 DNA follows: TGTGCCAGCAGCCCTCGCACTACGGATTCTGGAAACACCATATATTTT. Full variable domain (outside the CDR3, taken from reference TRBV5-5 and TRBJ1-3): DAGVTQSPTHLIKTRGQQVTLRCSPISGHKSVSWYQQVLGQGPQFIFQYYEKEERGRGNFPDRFSARQFPNYSSELNVNALLLGDSALYLCASSPRTTDSGNTIYFGEGSWLTVV.

The chain combines TRBV7-9 with TRBJ2-5; D unclear. V was cut by 5 bases and J by 5 bases, with 18 bases left in between. The CDR3 extends over 15 amino acids. Germline values: CDR1 SEHNR, CDR2 FQNEAQ (reference sequence). The CDR3 DNA is TGTGCCAGCAGCCCGAGAGTCGTGGATGTGGAGACCCAGTACTTC. This gives the protein CASSPRVVDVETQYF.

V and J are TRBV3-1 and TRBJ1-1, with 7 bases fitting TRBD1. The junction had 2 bases not matched to a gene; V was cut back by 0 bases and J by 4 bases. The CDR3 covers 14 residues. Germline lookup yields CDR1 LGHDT and CDR2 YNNKEL (reference sequence). CDR3 loop: CASSQDSGGTEAFF. The DNA for the CDR3 is TGTGCCAGCAGCCAAGATTCAGGGGGCACTGAAGCTTTCTTT.

In its sample, this clonotype was seen many times. This chain connects TRBV6-6 to TRBJ2-7; 7 positions match TRBD1. CDR3 length equals 13 residues. CDR1 and CDR2 from the germline V gene are MNHNY and SVGAGI (reference sequence). The CDR3 spells CASSYSDRREQYV. CDR3 DNA sequence: TGTGCCAGCAGCTACTCGGACAGGCGAGAGCAGTACGTC.

DNA of the CDR3: TGTGCCAGCAGCCGTCGGACAGACTCCTTCCCGAACACTGAAGCTTTCTTT. Its protein product is CASSRRTDSFPNTEAFF. The chain links TRBV27 to TRBJ1-1; possible D gene TRBD1, 6 bases. Trimming removed 6 bases from V and 1 base from J, with 21 bases in between. This CDR3 contains 17 residues. From germline, CDR1 is MNHEY and CDR2 SMNVEV (reference sequence).

The chain employs TRBV5-6 and TRBJ2-3; unclear D gene. V lost 4 bases, J lost 6 bases, and 15 bases lay in between. The CDR3 contains 14 residues. The germline gives CDR1 SGHDT, CDR2 YYEEEE. Here the CDR3 DNA reads TGTGCCAGCAGCCCCGGACCTGGTCGGGATACGCAGTATTTT. Amino acids: CASSPGPGRDTQYF.

The genes are TRBV12-3 or TRBV12-4 and TRBJ2-2; D possibly uses TRBD1 or TRBD2 (6 bases each). This CDR3 is built from 16 residues. V dropped 6 bases and J dropped 6 bases, with 20 bases sitting between them. CDR3 nucleotides: TGTGCCAGCAGCTCTGCCCTCTTAGGGGGGCCCGGGGAGCTGTTTTTT. The encoded protein is CASSSALLGGPGELFF.

This clonotype was observed a few times. The genes are TRBV7-9 and TRBJ2-3; D is uncertain. From germline, CDR1 is SEHNR and CDR2 FQNEAQ (reference sequence). V shed 5 bases and J shed 5 bases, with 17 bases lying between them. The length of the CDR3 is 15 residues. The CDR3 DNA is TGTGCCAGCAGCCCTTACCATGTGTCGGGAGATACGCAGTATTTT. It translates to CASSPYHVSGDTQYF.

The V gene is TRBV10-1, the J gene TRBJ1-2, with 9 bases that match TRBD1. The CDR3 runs 13 residues. Germline trimming cut 10 bases from V and 4 bases from J; bases unmatched to any gene: 7. Germline CDR1 is WNHNN and CDR2 is SYGVQD (reference sequence). In DNA, the CDR3 is TGCGCCACCCGACAGGGGGTCGGCTATGGCTACACCTTC. Translation: CATRQGVGYGYTF.